This T cell receptor beta chain is from a study of OX40 agonist ivuxolimab in advanced cancers. About the research overall: Patients were infused with ivuxolimab every 2 weeks at 0.01 to 10 mg/kg. General study points: Some nonresponders likewise displayed low normalized T-cell clonal expansion. CD4+ and CD8+ T cells in blood underwent clonal expansion by week 6 at 0.1 to 3.0 mg/kg.

Notes on this clone: Antigen specificity is unknown.

Clones were read by immunoSEQ multiplex PCR, and TCRdb kept only the in-frame ones, dropping some. The sample lists about 27,000 clones, roughly 90% occurring once. The TCR was taken from an adult with an advanced solid tumor such as melanoma, head and neck, liver or kidney cancer. This specimen consisted of CD4+ or CD8+ T cells sorted from blood, obtained in a trial of the OX40 agonist ivuxolimab.

CDR3 region: CASSLSGRGNEQFF. CDR3 DNA sequence: TGTGCCAGCAGTTTAAGTGGGCGTGGGAATGAGCAGTTCTTC. The rearrangement links TRBV28 to TRBJ2-1; D not resolved. Germline V gene lookup returns CDR1 MDHEN and CDR2 SYDVKM. The V end lost 2 bases, the J end lost 7 bases, and 12 bases lay between the germline ends. This CDR3 has 14 amino acids.